Sequencing of this T cell receptor (beta chain) was carried out in a study of shared clonotypes between healthy human individuals. Study-wide results and limits: Lower generation probabilities were found for non-shared clonotypes than for those shared by all four donors. A handful of donors shared 5% to 5.5% of their naive CD4 clonotypes.

The CDR3 runs 17 residues. The junction had 16 bases not matched to a gene; V was cut back by 5 bases and J by 5 bases. The germline V gene encodes CDR1 SGHVS and CDR2 FQNEAQ. CD4+ cells underwent separation, giving CD45RA+ naive and CD45RA-negative memory subsets. Clones were read by immunoSEQ multiplex PCR, and TCRdb kept only the in-frame ones, dropping some. The table lists just over 2,000,000 clones, about 95% of them singletons. This clone was detected only once. Its specificity is not known. The sample was naive CD4+ T cells sorted from blood. Subset meaning: CD45RA+ positively selected. The receptor was isolated from a young man in good health. The chain joins TRBV7-8 to TRBJ2-7, with 9 bases identical to TRBD2. The CDR3 DNA sequence: TGTGCCAGCAGCCCGGCCCCCTATCAGCGGGAGGAGGACGAGCAGTACTTC. Encoded protein: CASSPAPYQREEDEQYF.